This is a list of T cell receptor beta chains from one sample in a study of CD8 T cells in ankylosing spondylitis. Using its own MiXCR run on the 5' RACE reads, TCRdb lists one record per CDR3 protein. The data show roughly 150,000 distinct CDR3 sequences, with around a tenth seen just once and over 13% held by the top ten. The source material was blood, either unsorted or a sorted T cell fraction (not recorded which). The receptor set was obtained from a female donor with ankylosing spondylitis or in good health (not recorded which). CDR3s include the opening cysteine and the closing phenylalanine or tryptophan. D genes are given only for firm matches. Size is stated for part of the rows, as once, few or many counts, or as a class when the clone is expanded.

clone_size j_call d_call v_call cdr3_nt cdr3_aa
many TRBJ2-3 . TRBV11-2 TGTGCCAGCAGCGCCGGAACAGATACGCAGTATTTT CASSAGTDTQYF
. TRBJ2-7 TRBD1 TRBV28 TGTGCCAGCAGGCCTAACAGGGGGCGCGAGGAGTACTTC CASRPNRGREEYF
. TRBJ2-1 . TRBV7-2 TGTGCCAGCAGCCCCTTTGCCCCCAATGAGCAGTTCTTC CASSPFAPNEQFF
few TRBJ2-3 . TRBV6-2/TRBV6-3 TGTGCCAGCAGTTGGGTAGCTGACGGAGATACGCAGTATTTT CASSWVADGDTQYF
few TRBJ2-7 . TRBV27 TGTGCCAGTTCCACCCTAGGGGGGCCGATCTACGAGCAGTACTTC CASSTLGGPIYEQYF
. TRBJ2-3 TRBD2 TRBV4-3 TGCGCCAGCAGCCAAGGGGTAGCGGGTCTTAGCACAGATACGCAGTATTTT CASSQGVAGLSTDTQYF
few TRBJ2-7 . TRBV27 TGTGCCAGCAGTTTATTTCCGGGGCCTAGTGAGGAGCAGTACTTC CASSLFPGPSEEQYF
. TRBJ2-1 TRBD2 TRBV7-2 TGTGCCAGCAGCTTAGGCGGGGGGCCTGAGCAGTTCTTC CASSLGGGPEQFF
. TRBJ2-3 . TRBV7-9 TGTGCCAGCAGCTCGGTGGAGGGGACGTACACAGATACGCAGTATTTT CASSSVEGTYTDTQYF
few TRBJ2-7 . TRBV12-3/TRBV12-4 TGTGCCAGCAGTTTATCGGGACCGGGGTACGAGCAGTACTTC CASSLSGPGYEQYF
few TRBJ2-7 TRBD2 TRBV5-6 TGTGCCAGCAGCTGGCGGGAGGGACCCTACGAGCAGTACTTC CASSWREGPYEQYF
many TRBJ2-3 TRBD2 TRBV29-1 TGCAGCGTTGAAGTGGTGCCAGCGGGAGGATCGGAGACAGATACGCAGTATTTT CSVEVVPAGGSETDTQYF
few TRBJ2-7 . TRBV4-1 TGCGCCAGCAGCCAAGGGGGAGAGGTTGGCGAGCAGTACTTC CASSQGGEVGEQYF
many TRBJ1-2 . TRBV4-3 TGCGCCAGCAGCCATAGTTCCAGGACACGTTATGGCTACACCTTC CASSHSSRTRYGYTF
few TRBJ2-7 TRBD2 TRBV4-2 TGTGCCAGCAGCCGGCGGGAGCAGTGGGGACTAGCGAGCTCCTACGAGCAGTACTTC CASSRREQWGLASSYEQYF
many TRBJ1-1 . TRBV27 TGTGCCAGCAGCCTTAATTTAGGGGAGTCCACTGAAGCTTTCTTT CASSLNLGESTEAFF